The text below deals with one T cell receptor beta chain. Its antigen is undetermined. The V gene lost 6 bases and the J gene lost 2 bases, with 10 bases spanning the gap. The CDR3 is made up of 13 amino acids. Germline V CDR1 and CDR2: MNHEY, SVGAGI. The record originates from a study of CD8 T cell repertoires and HIV-1 epitope variants. The overall study: Separate wells received one of Twenty-five Gag or Nef variant peptides.

The method was immunoSEQ multiplex PCR; TCRdb's version includes in-frame clones alone and lacks a portion of them. The table has around 4,800 clones, 55% to 70% seen once; the top ten hold about half. The gene calls are TRBV6-5 and TRBJ1-2; D is perhaps TRBD1 (6 bases). Sequencing used cultured CD8+ T cells derived from PBMCs. The sequence derives from a male donor with HIV. The CDR3 loop is CASRRTANYGYTF. The CDR3, as DNA: TGTGCCAGCAGAAGGACAGCGAACTATGGCTACACCTTC.